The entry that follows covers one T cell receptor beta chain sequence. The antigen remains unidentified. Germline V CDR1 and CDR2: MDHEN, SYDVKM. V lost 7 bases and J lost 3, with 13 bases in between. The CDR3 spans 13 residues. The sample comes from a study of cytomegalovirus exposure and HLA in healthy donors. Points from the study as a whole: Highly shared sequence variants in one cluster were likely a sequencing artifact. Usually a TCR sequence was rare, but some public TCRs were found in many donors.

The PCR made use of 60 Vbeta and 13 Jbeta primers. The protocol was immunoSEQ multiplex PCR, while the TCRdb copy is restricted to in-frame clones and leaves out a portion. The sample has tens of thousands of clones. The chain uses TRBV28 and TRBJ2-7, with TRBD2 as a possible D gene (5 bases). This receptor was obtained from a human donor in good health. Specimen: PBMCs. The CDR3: CASTPAGYYEQYF. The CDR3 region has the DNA TGTGCCAGCACTCCGGCGGGCTACTACGAGCAGTACTTC.